Listed below are T cell receptor beta chains from one sample, sequenced in a study of blood T cell repertoires in COVID-19. Profiled with immunoSEQ multiplex PCR; TCRdb holds only in-frame clones, not every one. This table holds approximately 150,000 clones, about 91% found once. Source material: peripheral blood. These receptors were obtained from a woman between 45 and 65 years old with acute or convalescent COVID-19. Both conserved end residues are part of each CDR3. D genes are given only for firm matches. Clone size, where shown, is once, few, many, or a class for clones that have expanded.

CDR3nt: TGTGCCAGCTCACCAGGGGCTGGCTACACCTTC
CDR3aa: CASSPGAGYTF
d_gene: NA
v_gene: TRBV18
abundance: NA
j_gene: TRBJ1-2

CDR3nt: TGCGCCAGCAGCCTAGAGGGCTTAGACAGGGACACTGAAGCTTTCTTT
CDR3aa: CASSLEGLDRDTEAFF
d_gene: TRBD1
v_gene: TRBV4-1
abundance: NA
j_gene: TRBJ1-1

CDR3nt: TGCGCCAGCCGCTTGGGCGTGTCACAAGAGACCCAGTACTTC
CDR3aa: CASRLGVSQETQYF
d_gene: NA
v_gene: TRBV5-1
abundance: NA
j_gene: TRBJ2-5

CDR3nt: TGTGCCACCTCAGGGGCAGGGATCCCTAATGAAAAACTGTTTTTT
CDR3aa: CATSGAGIPNEKLFF
d_gene: NA
v_gene: TRBV19
abundance: NA
j_gene: TRBJ1-4

CDR3nt: TGCGCCCCCCCGACGGTTAAGAGGGAGAACGCTGAAGCTTTCTTT
CDR3aa: CAPPTVKRENAEAFF
d_gene: NA
v_gene: TRBV10-1
abundance: NA
j_gene: TRBJ1-1

CDR3nt: TGTGCCTGGAGTGCACTCCTCTACGAGCAGTACTTC
CDR3aa: CAWSALLYEQYF
d_gene: NA
v_gene: TRBV30
abundance: NA
j_gene: TRBJ2-7

CDR3nt: TGTGCCAGCAGCAACCAGACAGGAAGCACAGATACGCAGTATTTT
CDR3aa: CASSNQTGSTDTQYF
d_gene: NA
v_gene: TRBV7-3
abundance: NA
j_gene: TRBJ2-3

CDR3nt: TGTGCCAGCAGTCCCTGGACAGATAGTATGAACACTGAAGCTTTCTTT
CDR3aa: CASSPWTDSMNTEAFF
d_gene: NA
v_gene: TRBV27
abundance: NA
j_gene: TRBJ1-1

CDR3nt: TGTGCCAGTACCGCGACAGGGGCCTATGGCTACACCTTC
CDR3aa: CASTATGAYGYTF
d_gene: TRBD1
v_gene: TRBV2
abundance: NA
j_gene: TRBJ1-2

CDR3nt: TGTGCCAGCAGCCAGAGGGGAGGGGATCAGCCCCAGCATTTT
CDR3aa: CASSQRGGDQPQHF
d_gene: NA
v_gene: TRBV3-1/TRBV3-2
abundance: NA
j_gene: TRBJ1-5

CDR3nt: TGTGCCATCGGGGACAGCTCCTACAATGAGCAGTTCTTC
CDR3aa: CAIGDSSYNEQFF
d_gene: TRBD1
v_gene: TRBV10-3
abundance: NA
j_gene: TRBJ2-1

CDR3nt: TGTGCCAGCAGTTGGGGACAGACCTATGGCTACACCTTC
CDR3aa: CASSWGQTYGYTF
d_gene: TRBD1
v_gene: TRBV6-2/TRBV6-3
abundance: NA
j_gene: TRBJ1-2

CDR3nt: TGTGCCAGTAGTATTCGGGCTAGCGGGGGGGCAGGGCAAGAGACCCAGTACTTC
CDR3aa: CASSIRASGGAGQETQYF
d_gene: TRBD2
v_gene: TRBV19
abundance: once
j_gene: TRBJ2-5

CDR3nt: TGTGCCAGCAGCTCCCTAGGAGCCTACGAGCAGTACTTC
CDR3aa: CASSSLGAYEQYF
d_gene: NA
v_gene: TRBV7-6
abundance: NA
j_gene: TRBJ2-7

CDR3nt: TGTGCCAGCAGTGAAGAAATCAGGATCTCCTACAATGAGCAGTTCTTC
CDR3aa: CASSEEIRISYNEQFF
d_gene: NA
v_gene: TRBV2
abundance: NA
j_gene: TRBJ2-1

CDR3nt: TGCGCCAGCAGAAGGGGGACAGGGGACGCAACGGGCTACACCTTC
CDR3aa: CASRRGTGDATGYTF
d_gene: TRBD1
v_gene: TRBV5-1
abundance: NA
j_gene: TRBJ1-2

CDR3nt: TGTGCCAGCAGCTTAGGCGGAGACACAGATACGCAGTATTTT
CDR3aa: CASSLGGDTDTQYF
d_gene: NA
v_gene: TRBV7-3
abundance: NA
j_gene: TRBJ2-3

CDR3nt: TGTGCCAGCAGCCAAGCGGGAGGGCCCGGGGAGCTGTTTTTT
CDR3aa: CASSQAGGPGELFF
d_gene: TRBD2
v_gene: TRBV3-1/TRBV3-2
abundance: NA
j_gene: TRBJ2-2